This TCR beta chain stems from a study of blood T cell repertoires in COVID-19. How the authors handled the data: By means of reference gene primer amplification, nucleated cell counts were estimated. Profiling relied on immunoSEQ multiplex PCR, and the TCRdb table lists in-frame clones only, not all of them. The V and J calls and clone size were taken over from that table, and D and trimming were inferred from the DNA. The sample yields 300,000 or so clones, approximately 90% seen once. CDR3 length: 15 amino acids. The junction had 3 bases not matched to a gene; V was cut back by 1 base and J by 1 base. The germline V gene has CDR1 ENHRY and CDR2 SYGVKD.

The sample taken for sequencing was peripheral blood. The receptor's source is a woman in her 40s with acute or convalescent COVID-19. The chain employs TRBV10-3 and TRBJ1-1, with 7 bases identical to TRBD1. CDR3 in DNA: TGTGCCATCAGTGAGTTGGGACAGACGAACACTGAAGCTTTCTTT. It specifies CAISELGQTNTEAFF.